This T cell receptor beta chain comes out of a study of response to subunit inactivated influenza vaccine. Points on this clonotype: Its antigen remains unidentified.

One entry per CDR3 protein, called by TCRdb with MiXCR from the RT-PCR reads. The table shows roughly 700,000 distinct CDR3 sequences, with roughly 14% occurring only once. Study results and limitations: New T cells are recruited in small numbers by each seasonal influenza vaccination, according to the authors' suggestion.

Per germline, CDR1 SQVTM and CDR2 ANQGSEA. CDR3 length: 10 amino acids. Trimming pared 6 bases from V and 5 bases from J, leaving 7 bases between. This specimen was PBMCs from blood, taken around two weeks before vaccination. The origin of this receptor is a man aged 45-60 years who received an inactivated influenza vaccine. This sequence joins TRBV29-1 and TRBJ2-5; no clear D gene. CDR3 DNA sequence: TGCAGCGTACGTAGGGAGACCCAGTACTTC. This sequence encodes CSVRRETQYF.